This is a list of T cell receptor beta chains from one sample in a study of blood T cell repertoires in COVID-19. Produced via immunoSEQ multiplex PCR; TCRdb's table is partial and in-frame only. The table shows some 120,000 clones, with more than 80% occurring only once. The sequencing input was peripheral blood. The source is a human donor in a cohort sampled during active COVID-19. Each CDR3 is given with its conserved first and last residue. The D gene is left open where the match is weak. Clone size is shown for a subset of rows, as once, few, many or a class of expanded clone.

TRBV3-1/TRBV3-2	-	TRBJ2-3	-	CASSQNRATDTQYF	TGTGCCAGCAGCCAAAACAGGGCTACAGATACGCAGTATTTT
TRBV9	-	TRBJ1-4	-	CASSLNEWRPNEKLFF	TGTGCCAGCAGCCTAAACGAATGGAGACCTAATGAAAAACTGTTTTTT
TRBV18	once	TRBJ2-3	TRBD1	CASSPKQGATDTQYF	TGTGCCAGCTCACCAAAACAGGGGGCTACAGATACGCAGTATTTT
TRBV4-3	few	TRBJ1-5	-	CASSQEYGSNQPQHF	TGCGCCAGCAGCCAAGAATACGGGAGCAATCAGCCCCAGCATTTT
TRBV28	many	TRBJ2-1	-	CASSLDSRVYNEQFF	TGTGCCAGCAGTTTAGACAGCCGAGTCTACAATGAGCAGTTCTTC
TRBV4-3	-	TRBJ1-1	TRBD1	CASSQAGQGLTEAFF	TGCGCCAGCAGCCAAGCCGGACAGGGGCTCACTGAAGCTTTCTTT
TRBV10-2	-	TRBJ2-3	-	CASSPGGSRAAPRPDTQYF	TGCGCCAGCAGTCCGGGGGGCTCAAGGGCAGCTCCGCGCCCAGATACGCAGTATTTT
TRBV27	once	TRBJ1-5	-	CASSLRENQPQHF	TGTGCCAGCAGTTTGCGGGAGAATCAGCCCCAGCATTTT
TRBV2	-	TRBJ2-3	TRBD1	CASSEGRGRADTQYF	TGTGCCAGCAGTGAGGGCAGGGGGCGGGCAGATACGCAGTATTTT
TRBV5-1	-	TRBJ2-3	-	CASRGWEDGRTDTQYF	TGCGCCAGCAGGGGGTGGGAGGACGGACGCACAGATACGCAGTATTTT
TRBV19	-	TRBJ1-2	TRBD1	CASSGGTGTVNYGYTF	TGTGCCAGTAGTGGGGGGACCGGGACAGTTAACTATGGCTACACCTTC
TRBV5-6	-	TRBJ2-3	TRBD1	CASSLTPGQTTDTQYF	TGTGCCAGCAGCTTGACACCGGGACAGACCACAGATACGCAGTATTTT
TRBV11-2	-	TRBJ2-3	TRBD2	CASSRSGGQYTQYF	TGTGCCAGCAGCCGTAGCGGGGGGCAATATACGCAGTATTTT
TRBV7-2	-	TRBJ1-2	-	CASSLALQGRGYTF	TGTGCCAGCAGCTTAGCATTGCAGGGTCGAGGCTACACCTTC
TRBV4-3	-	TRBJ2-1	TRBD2	CASSQEPGLAGMGEQFF	TGCGCCAGCAGCCAAGAACCGGGACTAGCGGGGATGGGGGAGCAGTTCTTC
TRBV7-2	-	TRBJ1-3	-	CASSARPDLISGNTIYF	TGTGCCAGCAGCGCTAGGCCTGACCTCATCTCTGGAAACACCATATATTTT
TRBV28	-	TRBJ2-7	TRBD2	CASSPRLRGAYEQYF	TGTGCCAGCAGCCCGAGACTACGGGGGGCCTACGAGCAGTACTTC
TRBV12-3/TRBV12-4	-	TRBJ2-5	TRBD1	CASSPGGSETQYF	TGTGCCAGCAGTCCAGGGGGTTCAGAGACCCAGTACTTC
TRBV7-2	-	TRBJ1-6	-	CASSTDSYNSPLHF	TGTGCCAGCAGCACGGACAGCTATAATTCACCCCTCCACTTT
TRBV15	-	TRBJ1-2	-	CATSRQGMTGEGYTF	TGTGCCACCAGCAGACAGGGCATGACAGGCGAAGGCTACACCTTC
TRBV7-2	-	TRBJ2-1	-	CASGRALNEQFF	TGTGCCAGCGGTAGAGCGCTCAATGAGCAGTTCTTC
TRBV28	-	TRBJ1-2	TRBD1	CASSPRTGSGYGYTF	TGTGCCAGCAGTCCGCGGACAGGGTCCGGATATGGCTACACCTTC
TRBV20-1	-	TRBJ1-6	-	CSASIGDLNSPLHF	TGCAGTGCTAGTATAGGAGATCTTAATTCACCCCTCCACTTT
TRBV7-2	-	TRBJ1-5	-	CASSPRSSSNQPQHF	TGTGCCAGCAGCCCCCGGTCGTCTAGCAATCAGCCCCAGCATTTT
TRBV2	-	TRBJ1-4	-	CASSEDVRSRGEKLFF	TGTGCCAGCAGTGAAGATGTTAGGTCAAGAGGCGAAAAACTGTTTTTT
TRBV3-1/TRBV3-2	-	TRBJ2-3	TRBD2	CASSQGRTRTDTQYF	TGTGCCAGCAGCCAAGGTCGGACTAGGACAGATACGCAGTATTTT
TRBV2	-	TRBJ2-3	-	CASSEVRTPRSTDTQYF	TGTGCCAGCAGTGAAGTTAGGACACCAAGATCCACAGATACGCAGTATTTT
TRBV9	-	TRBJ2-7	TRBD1	CASSVGTASFYEQYF	TGTGCCAGCAGCGTCGGGACAGCCTCCTTCTACGAGCAGTACTTC
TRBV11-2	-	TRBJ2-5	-	CASSLVGQGRETQYF	TGTGCCAGCAGCTTAGTGGGCCAGGGTCGAGAGACCCAGTACTTC
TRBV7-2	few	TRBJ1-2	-	CASSASPGDGYTF	TGTGCCAGCAGCGCCTCCCCAGGGGATGGCTACACCTTC
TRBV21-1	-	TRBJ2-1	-	CASPRTSGRKVNEQFF	TGTGCCAGCCCACGGACTAGCGGGAGGAAGGTCAATGAGCAGTTCTTC
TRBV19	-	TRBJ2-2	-	CATGKTSRVTGELFF	TGTGCCACAGGGAAAACCTCCCGGGTGACCGGGGAGCTGTTTTTT
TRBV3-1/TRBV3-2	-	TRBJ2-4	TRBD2	CASSQVGNGGAWAKNIQYF	TGTGCCAGCAGCCAAGTCGGAAACGGGGGGGCCTGGGCCAAAAACATTCAGTACTTC
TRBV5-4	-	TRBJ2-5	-	CASSLDSRRQETQYF	TGTGCCAGCAGCTTGGACAGTAGACGCCAAGAGACCCAGTACTTC
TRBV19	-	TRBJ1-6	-	CASSIPRGFSNSPLHF	TGTGCCAGTAGTATCCCCAGGGGATTTTCTAATTCACCCCTCCACTTT
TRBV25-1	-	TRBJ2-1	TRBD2	CASSTQRGAVDEQFF	TGTGCCAGCAGTACCCAGCGGGGGGCTGTCGATGAGCAGTTCTTC
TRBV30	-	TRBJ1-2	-	CAWQAGTDYGYTF	TGTGCCTGGCAGGCCGGAACCGACTATGGCTACACCTTC
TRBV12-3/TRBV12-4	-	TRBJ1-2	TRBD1	CASTNRGFYGYTF	TGTGCCAGCACGAACAGGGGGTTCTATGGCTACACCTTC
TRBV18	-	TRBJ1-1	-	CASSPIGNTEAFF	TGTGCCAGCTCCCCCATTGGCAACACTGAAGCTTTCTTT
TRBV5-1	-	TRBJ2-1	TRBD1	CASSLVGTGLANEQFF	TGCGCCAGCAGCTTGGTCGGGACAGGGTTAGCCAATGAGCAGTTCTTC
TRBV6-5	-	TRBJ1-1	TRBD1	CASSSRTGPFNTEAFF	TGTGCCAGCAGTTCGAGGACAGGCCCGTTTAACACTGAAGCTTTCTTT
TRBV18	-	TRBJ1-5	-	CASSPPIGSPQHF	TGTGCCAGCTCACCACCCATAGGGAGTCCCCAGCATTTT
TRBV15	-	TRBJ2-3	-	CATSRTIGGINTDTQYF	TGTGCCACCAGCAGGACGATCGGCGGGATAAACACAGATACGCAGTATTTT
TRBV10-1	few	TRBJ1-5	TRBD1	CASSVPGQDHQPQHF	TGCGCCAGCAGCGTTCCGGGACAGGACCATCAGCCCCAGCATTTT
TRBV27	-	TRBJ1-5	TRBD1	CASSFLGDRANQPQHF	TGTGCCAGCAGTTTCTTAGGGGACAGGGCCAATCAGCCCCAGCATTTT
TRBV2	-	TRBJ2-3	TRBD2	CASGGPGLVADTQYF	TGTGCCAGCGGGGGACCGGGACTAGTTGCAGATACGCAGTATTTT
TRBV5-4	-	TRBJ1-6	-	CASRLQGGYNSPLHF	TGTGCCAGCAGACTTCAGGGAGGGTATAATTCACCCCTCCACTTT
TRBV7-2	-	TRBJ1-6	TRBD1	CASSLDRGSPNSPLHF	TGTGCCAGCAGTCTCGACAGGGGATCGCCAAATTCACCCCTCCACTTT
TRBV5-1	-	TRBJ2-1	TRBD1	CASSSRDRGGNEQFF	TGCGCCAGCAGCTCCCGGGACAGGGGGGGGAATGAGCAGTTCTTC
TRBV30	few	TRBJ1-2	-	CAWSPLGLREGYGYTF	TGTGCCTGGAGTCCCTTGGGGTTGAGGGAGGGCTATGGCTACACCTTC